The 14 T cell receptor beta chains in this list originate from one sample, sequenced in a study of T cell responses to AZD1222 COVID-19 vaccine. Assay: immunoSEQ multiplex PCR; the TCRdb copy retains only in-frame clones and omits some. The sample shows 250,000 to 300,000 clones, almost 95% of them seen only once. The material was peripheral blood, obtained 28 days after the second AZD1222 dose. All receptors derive from an adult who received the AZD1222 COVID-19 vaccine.

The rearrangement links TRBV7-2 to TRBJ2-7; 12 nucleotides agree with TRBD1. The CDR3 sequence is 15 residues long. Trimming removed 4 bases from V and 3 bases from J; junction bases left unmatched: 4. Germline CDR1 reads SGHTA; CDR2 reads FQGNSA. CDR3 sequence reads: CASSSGQGAFYEQYF. CDR3 coding DNA: TGTGCCAGCAGCTCGGGACAGGGGGCCTTCTACGAGCAGTACTTC.

The chain links TRBV20-1 to TRBJ1-2; no clear D gene. Germline V CDR1 and CDR2: DFQATT, SNEGSKA (reference sequence). This CDR3 has 11 amino acids. V was cut by 6 bases and J by 2 bases, with 7 bases left in between. CDR3: CSASANYGYTF. The CDR3 nucleotides read TGCAGTGCCTCCGCGAACTATGGCTACACCTTC.

With respect to this clone: The junction shows a germline mismatch at one end, possibly a read error. J is TRBJ1-6 and V is TRBV7-9, with 8 bases lining up with TRBD1. From germline, CDR1 is SEHNR and CDR2 FQNEAQ (reference sequence). CDR3 length equals 16 residues. CDR3: CASSARGRANNSPFHF. CDR3 nucleotides: TGTGCCAGCAGCGCCAGGGGGCGAGCTAATAATTCACCCTTCCACTTT.

This CDR3 reads CASSPPTGGRDTQYF. In DNA form, the CDR3 reads TGTGCCAGCTCACCCCCGACAGGGGGCAGAGATACGCAGTATTTT. The V call is TRBV18, the J call TRBJ2-3; 10 nucleotides match TRBD1. CDR3 size: 15 residues. Germline V gene data show CDR1 as KGHSH and CDR2 as LQKENI. After removal of 3 bases from V and 5 bases from J, the junction contained 5 bases not matched to a gene.

The V and J genes are TRBV5-1 and TRBJ2-7; the D call may be TRBD1 or TRBD2 (5 bases each). Germline assignment: CDR1 SGHRS and CDR2 YFSETQ. V was shortened by 0 bases and J by 0 bases, with 10 bases between the two germline ends. This CDR3 is 15 amino acids long. The CDR3 here is CASSLGDAGSYEQYF. In nucleotides, the CDR3 is TGCGCCAGCAGCTTGGGGGACGCCGGCTCCTACGAGCAGTACTTC. Variable domain in full (rest from reference TRBV5-1 and TRBJ2-7): KAGVTQTPRYLIKTRGQQVTLSCSPISGHRSVSWYQQTPGQGLQFLFEYFSETQRNKGNFPGRFSGRQFSNSRSEMNVSTLELGDSALYLCASSLGDAGSYEQYFGPGTRLTVT.

The CDR3, as DNA: TGTGCCAGCAGCCAAGTCTCGGGAGGCGGCTACACCTTC. Its translation is CASSQVSGGGYTF. The chain uses TRBV3-1 (or the pseudogene TRBV3-2) and TRBJ1-2; D call uncertain. V dropped 1 base and J dropped 8 bases, with 11 bases sitting between them. This CDR3 is built from 13 residues. Per germline, CDR1 LGHDT and CDR2 YNNKEL (reference sequence).

This chain uses TRBV18 with TRBJ2-7; 16 bases are a match to TRBD2. Germline V gene data show CDR1 as KGHSH and CDR2 as LQKENI. The CDR3 contains 15 residues. The J segment lost 6 bases and the V segment lost 3 bases, leaving 2 bases of the junction unmatched. The CDR3 DNA is TGTGCCAGCTCACCCGGGACTAGCGGGAGGGTCGAGCAGTACTTC. Its translation is CASSPGTSGRVEQYF.

In this sample, this clone turned up once. This rearrangement joins TRBV5-1 to TRBJ1-1, with D uncertain. Germline CDR1 SGHRS, CDR2 YFSETQ. The V end lost 0 bases, the J end lost 8 bases, and 8 bases lay between the germline ends. The CDR3 sequence is 12 residues long. The CDR3 region has the DNA TGCGCCAGCAGCTTGGAAGGGTGGGAAGCTTTCTTT. It yields the protein CASSLEGWEAFF.

This chain connects TRBV27 to TRBJ1-6; D is uncertain. Germline values: CDR1 MNHEY, CDR2 SMNVEV (reference sequence). This CDR3 comprises 14 residues. Trimming cost V 3 bases and J 6 bases, with 9 bases left between them. For the CDR3, the DNA is TGTGCCAGCAGTTTCGGGGTTCTTAATTCACCCCTCCACTTT. The encoded protein is CASSFGVLNSPLHF.

The V call is TRBV5-5, the J call TRBJ2-4, with D maybe TRBD1 (5 bases). Trimming shortened V by 0 bases and J by 3 bases, and 10 bases separated the two germline ends. In germline, CDR1 is SGHKS, CDR2 YYEKEE (reference sequence). The CDR3 runs to 15 residues. The CDR3, as DNA: TGTGCCAGCAGCTTGGCCGGCGACAGCAAAAACATTCAGTACTTC. This translates into CASSLAGDSKNIQYF.

In this sample, this clone turned up once. The chain combines TRBV5-1 with TRBJ2-7, with 8 nucleotides matching TRBD2. Germline V gives CDR1 SGHRS, CDR2 YFSETQ. Unmatched junction bases numbered 7, after V lost 4 bases and J lost 1 base. The CDR3 runs to 15 residues. CDR3 amino acids: CASSPGGRTSYEQYF. The CDR3 DNA is TGCGCCAGCAGCCCGGGAGGGAGGACTTCCTACGAGCAGTACTTC.

CDR3 in amino acids: CASSTPGLAKYEQYF. The CDR3 DNA is TGTGCCAGCAGTACTCCGGGACTAGCAAAATACGAGCAGTACTTC. This sequence joins TRBV28 and TRBJ2-7, with 9 bases identical to TRBD2. The CDR3 contains 15 residues. Germline CDR1 MDHEN, CDR2 SYDVKM. V lost 5 bases and J lost 4; bases outside the gene matches: 9.

The gene calls are TRBV1 and TRBJ1-4; the table's D gene call, TRBD1, was not cross checked with the DNA. TRBV1 is a pseudogene segment. The CDR3 totals 17 residues. The CDR3 here is CTSSQELASATNEKLFF. The DNA for the CDR3 is TGCACCAGCAGCCAAGAATTGGCCTCTGCAACTAATGAAAAACTGTTTTTT.

This chain joins TRBV13 and TRBJ1-2; 9 bases align to TRBD1. Trimming cost V 5 bases and J 6 bases; bases outside gene matches: 4. Looked up from germline, CDR1 is PRHDT and CDR2 is FYEKMQ (reference sequence). This CDR3 is built from 13 residues. Here the CDR3 reads CASSGDREDGYTF. The DNA for the CDR3 is TGTGCCAGCAGCGGGGACAGGGAGGATGGCTACACCTTC.